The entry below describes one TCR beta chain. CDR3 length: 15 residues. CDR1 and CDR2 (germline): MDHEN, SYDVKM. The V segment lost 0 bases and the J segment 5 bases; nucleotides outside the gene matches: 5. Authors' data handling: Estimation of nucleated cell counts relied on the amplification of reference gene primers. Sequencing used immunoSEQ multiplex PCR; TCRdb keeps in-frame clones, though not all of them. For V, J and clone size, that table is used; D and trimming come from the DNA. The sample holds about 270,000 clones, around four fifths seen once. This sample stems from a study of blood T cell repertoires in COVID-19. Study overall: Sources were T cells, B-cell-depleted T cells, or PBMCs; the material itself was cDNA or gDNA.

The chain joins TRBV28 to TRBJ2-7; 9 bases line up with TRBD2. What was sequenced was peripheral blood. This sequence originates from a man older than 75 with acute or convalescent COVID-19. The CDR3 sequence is CASSLWREGRDEQYF. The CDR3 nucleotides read TGTGCCAGCAGTTTATGGCGGGAGGGCAGAGACGAGCAGTACTTC.